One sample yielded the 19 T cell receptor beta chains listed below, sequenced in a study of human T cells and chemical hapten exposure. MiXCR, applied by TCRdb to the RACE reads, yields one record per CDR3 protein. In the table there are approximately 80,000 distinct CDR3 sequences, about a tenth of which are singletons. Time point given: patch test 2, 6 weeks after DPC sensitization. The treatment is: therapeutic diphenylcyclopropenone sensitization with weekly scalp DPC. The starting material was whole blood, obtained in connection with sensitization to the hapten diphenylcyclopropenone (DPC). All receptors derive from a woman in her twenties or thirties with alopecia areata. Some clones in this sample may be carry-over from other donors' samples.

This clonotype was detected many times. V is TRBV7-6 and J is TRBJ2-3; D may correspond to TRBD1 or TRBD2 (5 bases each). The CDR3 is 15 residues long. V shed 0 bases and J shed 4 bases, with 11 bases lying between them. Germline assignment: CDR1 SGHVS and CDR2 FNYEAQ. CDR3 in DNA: TGTGCCAGCAGCTTAGCTAGGGGAGCCTCAGATACGCAGTATTTT. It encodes CASSLARGASDTQYF.

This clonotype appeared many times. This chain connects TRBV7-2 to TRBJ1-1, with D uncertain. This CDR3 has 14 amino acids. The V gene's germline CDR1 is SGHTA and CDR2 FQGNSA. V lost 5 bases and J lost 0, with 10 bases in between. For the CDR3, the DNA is TGTGCCAGCAGCCCCAGGACGGTGAACACTGAAGCTTTCTTT. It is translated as CASSPRTVNTEAFF.

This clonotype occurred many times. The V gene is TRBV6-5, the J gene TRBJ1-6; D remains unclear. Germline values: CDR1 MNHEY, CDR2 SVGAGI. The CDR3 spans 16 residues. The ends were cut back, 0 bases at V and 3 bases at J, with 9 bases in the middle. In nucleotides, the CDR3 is TGTGCCAGCAGTTACTCGATCCAAGTCTATAATTCACCCCTCCACTTT. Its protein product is CASSYSIQVYNSPLHF.

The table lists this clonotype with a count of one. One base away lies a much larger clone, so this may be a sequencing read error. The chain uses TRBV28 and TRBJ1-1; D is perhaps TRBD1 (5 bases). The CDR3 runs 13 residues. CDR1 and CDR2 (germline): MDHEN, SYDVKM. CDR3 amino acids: CASCFYGGTEAFF. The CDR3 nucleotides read TGTGCCAGCTGTTTTTACGGGGGAACTGAAGCTTTCTTT.

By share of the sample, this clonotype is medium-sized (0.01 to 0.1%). CDR3 sequence reads: CASSQDGQAYNSPLHF. For the CDR3, the DNA is TGCGCCAGCAGCCAAGATGGGCAGGCCTATAATTCACCCCTCCACTTT. V is TRBV4-3 and J is TRBJ1-6; D is ambiguous. Germline V CDR1 and CDR2: LGHNA, YSLEER. The length of the CDR3 is 16 residues. Trimming cost V 0 bases and J 2 bases, with 8 bases left between them.

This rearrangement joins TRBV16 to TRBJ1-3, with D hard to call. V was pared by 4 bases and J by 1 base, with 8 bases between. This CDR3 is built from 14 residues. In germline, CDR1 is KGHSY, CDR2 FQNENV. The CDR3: CASSLRISGNTIYF. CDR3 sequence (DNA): TGTGCCAGCAGCCTCAGGATTTCTGGAAACACCATATATTTT.

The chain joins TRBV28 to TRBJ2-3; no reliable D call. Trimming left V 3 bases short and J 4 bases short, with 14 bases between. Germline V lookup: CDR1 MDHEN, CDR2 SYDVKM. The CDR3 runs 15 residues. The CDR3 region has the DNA TGTGCCAGCAGTTTTTTCCAGTTATGGGCAGATACGCAGTATTTT. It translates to CASSFFQLWADTQYF.

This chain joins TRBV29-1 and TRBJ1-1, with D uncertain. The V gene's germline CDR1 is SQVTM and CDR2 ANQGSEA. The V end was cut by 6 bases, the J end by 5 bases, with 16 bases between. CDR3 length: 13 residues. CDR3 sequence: CSVAGKAWTEAFF. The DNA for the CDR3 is TGCAGCGTGGCGGGAAAGGCATGGACTGAAGCTTTCTTT. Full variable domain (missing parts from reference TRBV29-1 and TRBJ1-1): SAVISQKPSRDICQRGTSLTIQCQVDSQVTMMFWYRQQPGQSLTLIATANQGSEATYESGFVIDKFPISRPNLTFSTLTVSNMSPEDSSIYLCSVAGKAWTEAFFGQGTRLTVV.

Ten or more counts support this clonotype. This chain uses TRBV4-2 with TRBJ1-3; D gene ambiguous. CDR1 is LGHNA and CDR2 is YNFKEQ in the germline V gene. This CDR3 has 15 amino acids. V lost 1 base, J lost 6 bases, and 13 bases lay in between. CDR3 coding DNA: TGTGCCAGCAGCCAAGGAGGAGTGACGGCAAACACCATATATTTT. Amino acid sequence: CASSQGGVTANTIYF.

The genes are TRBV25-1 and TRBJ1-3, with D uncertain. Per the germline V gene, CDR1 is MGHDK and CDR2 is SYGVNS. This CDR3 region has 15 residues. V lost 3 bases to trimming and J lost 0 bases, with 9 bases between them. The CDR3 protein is CASSDETSSGNTIYF. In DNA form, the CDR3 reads TGTGCCAGCAGTGATGAGACGAGCTCTGGAAACACCATATATTTT. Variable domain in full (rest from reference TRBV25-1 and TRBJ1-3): EADIYQTPRYLVIGTGKKITLECSQTMGHDKMYWYQQDPGMELHLIHYSYGVNSTEKGDLSSESTVSRIRTEHFPLTLESARPSHTSQYLCASSDETSSGNTIYFGEGSWLTVV.

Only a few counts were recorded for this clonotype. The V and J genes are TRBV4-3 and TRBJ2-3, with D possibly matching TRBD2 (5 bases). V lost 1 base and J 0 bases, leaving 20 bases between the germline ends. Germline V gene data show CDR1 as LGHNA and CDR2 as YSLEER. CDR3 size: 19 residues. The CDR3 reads CASSQGGDQRETSTDTQYF. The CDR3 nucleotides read TGCGCCAGCAGCCAAGGGGGAGACCAGCGAGAGACTAGCACAGATACGCAGTATTTT.

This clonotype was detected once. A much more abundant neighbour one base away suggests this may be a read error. The chain's CDR3 is CASSLISGYNEQIF. CDR3 sequence (DNA): TGTGCCAGCAGCTTGATTAGCGGGTACAATGAGCAGATCTTC. The chain recombines TRBV5-6 with TRBJ2-1; 7 positions agree with TRBD2. The CDR3 has 14 residues. In germline, CDR1 is SGHDT, CDR2 YYEEEE.

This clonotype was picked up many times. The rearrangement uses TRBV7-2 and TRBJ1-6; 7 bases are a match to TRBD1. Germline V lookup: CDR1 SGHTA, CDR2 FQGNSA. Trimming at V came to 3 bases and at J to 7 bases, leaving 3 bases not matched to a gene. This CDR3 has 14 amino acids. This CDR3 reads CASSFSQGNSPLHF. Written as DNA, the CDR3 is TGTGCCAGCAGCTTCTCACAGGGGAATTCACCCCTCCACTTT.

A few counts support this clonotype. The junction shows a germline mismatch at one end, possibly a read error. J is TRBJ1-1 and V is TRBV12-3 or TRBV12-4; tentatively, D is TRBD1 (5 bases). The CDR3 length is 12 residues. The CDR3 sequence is CASSLRGSIGAF. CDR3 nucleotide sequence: TGTGCCAGCAGCTTACGCGGATCGATCGGGGCCTTT.

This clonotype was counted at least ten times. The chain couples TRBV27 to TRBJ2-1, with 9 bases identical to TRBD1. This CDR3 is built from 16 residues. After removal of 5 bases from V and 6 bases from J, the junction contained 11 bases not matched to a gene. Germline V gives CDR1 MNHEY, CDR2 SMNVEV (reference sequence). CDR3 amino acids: CASSIYHRTGANEQFF. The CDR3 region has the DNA TGTGCCAGCAGTATCTACCACCGGACAGGGGCCAATGAGCAGTTCTTC.

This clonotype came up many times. The CDR3 sequence is CASSELGQADYEQYF. The CDR3 DNA reads TGTGCCAGCAGTGAACTCGGACAGGCCGACTACGAGCAGTACTTC. The chain is built from TRBV2 and TRBJ2-7; TRBD1 matches at 7 bases. Germline assignment: CDR1 SNHLY and CDR2 FYNNEI. The CDR3 loop spans 15 amino acids. With 2 bases clipped from V and 3 bases from J, the junction kept 7 bases outside the gene matches. Combining the CDR3 with reference TRBV2 and TRBJ2-7 gives the whole variable domain EPEVTQTPSHQVTQMGQEVILRCVPISNHLYFYWYRQILGQKVEFLVSFYNNEISEKSEIFDDQFSVERPDGSNFTLKIRSTKLEDSAMYFCASSELGQADYEQYFGPGTRLTVT.

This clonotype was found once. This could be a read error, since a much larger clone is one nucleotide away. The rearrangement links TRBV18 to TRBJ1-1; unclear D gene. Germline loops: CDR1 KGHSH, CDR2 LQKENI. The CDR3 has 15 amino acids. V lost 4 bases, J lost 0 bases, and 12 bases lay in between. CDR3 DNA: TGTGCCAGCTCACTACGCGCGAGCCTGAACACTGAAGCTTTCTTT. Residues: CASSLRASLNTEAFF.

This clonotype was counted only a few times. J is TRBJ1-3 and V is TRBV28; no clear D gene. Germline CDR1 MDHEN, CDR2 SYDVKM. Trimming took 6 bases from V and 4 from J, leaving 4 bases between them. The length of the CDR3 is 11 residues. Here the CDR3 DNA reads TGTGCCAGCAGCTACGGAAACACCATATATTTT. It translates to CASSYGNTIYF.

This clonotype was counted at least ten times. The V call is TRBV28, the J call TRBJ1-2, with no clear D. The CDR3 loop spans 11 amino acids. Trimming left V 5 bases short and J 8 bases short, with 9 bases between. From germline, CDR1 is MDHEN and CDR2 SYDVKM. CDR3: CASSLQFGYTF. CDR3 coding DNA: TGTGCCAGCAGTCTACAGTTCGGCTACACCTTC.